This entry describes one TCR beta chain. What this receptor recognizes is not known. No per-base quality is available; no much larger clone lies one base away. This sample is drawn from a study of blood T cell repertoires in COVID-19 (dated by TCRdb to 2020 to 2022). Broadly, across the study: The collaborator samples originated in the United States, Italy and Spain and spanned the acute and convalescent phases of COVID-19. The prospective study material was composed of cDNA or gDNA derived from T cells, B-cell-depleted T cells, or PBMCs. Subjects who had been exposed to COVID-19, were actively infected with it, or had recovered from it provided the deeply sampled blood TCRbeta repertoires that made up the dataset. A freely available public database, intended as a resource for researchers studying the immune response to SARS-CoV-2, is where the repertoires were released. Samples were obtained from the ongoing ImmuneRACE study (first 160 participants) and from 1,200 or so subjects provided by 6 global collaborators. A de-identified subject ID, COVID-19 status, age in years and sex were almost always included in the sample metadata. HLA class I and class II types, where available, came from metadata supplied by the sample provider rather than from assay-based typing. The research as a whole found: Clinical and demographic metadata were provided uncurated, with the amount varying by source and participant.

Collaborating institutions collected whole blood in K2EDTA tubes following their own protocols. For TCRbeta analysis, collaborator samples were shipped as frozen whole blood, as isolated PBMCs, or as DNA extracted from either sample type. The immunoSEQ Assay, a bias-controlled multiplex PCR, was used to amplify TCRbeta CDR3 regions from genomic DNA. As for the authors' bioinformatics: The number of nucleated cells in each sample was estimated from the amplification of reference gene primers within the assay. To quantify the absolute abundance of each unique TCRbeta CDR3 rearrangement, sequence reads were collapsed and filtered. Productive Simpson clonality was computed per sample as the square root of Simpson's diversity index over productive rearrangements. In TCRdb, the immuneACCESS table is reduced to in-frame sequences with V and J assigned. These tables do not hold every clone; where another copy was compared, an unresolved V gene accounts for under half, and the others remain unexplained. Clonal size and the V and J genes are those of that table, whereas D and trimming came from the DNA. The sample table holds 70,000 to 90,000 clones, of which more than 75% were seen once. The ten largest clonotypes hold around 7.8% of the sample.

CDR1 and CDR2 are read off the germline V gene as MDHEN and SYDVKM. The germline ends are 24 bases apart after V is trimmed by 5 bases and J by 4 bases. The CDR3 contains 18 residues, cysteine and phenylalanine counted. Of the read, only the CDR3 DNA is kept; its 54 bases are in frame from base 1. The receptor was isolated from a man aged 50 or older with active COVID-19. The sample taken for sequencing was peripheral blood. Recombination linked TRBV28 to TRBJ1-5; D gene: possibly TRBD1, on 6 matching bases. The bases are TGTGCCAGCAGTCCCCAAGGGTCGGCACAGGGCGTGAATCAGCCCCAGCATTTT. Its translation is CASSPQGSAQGVNQPQHF.